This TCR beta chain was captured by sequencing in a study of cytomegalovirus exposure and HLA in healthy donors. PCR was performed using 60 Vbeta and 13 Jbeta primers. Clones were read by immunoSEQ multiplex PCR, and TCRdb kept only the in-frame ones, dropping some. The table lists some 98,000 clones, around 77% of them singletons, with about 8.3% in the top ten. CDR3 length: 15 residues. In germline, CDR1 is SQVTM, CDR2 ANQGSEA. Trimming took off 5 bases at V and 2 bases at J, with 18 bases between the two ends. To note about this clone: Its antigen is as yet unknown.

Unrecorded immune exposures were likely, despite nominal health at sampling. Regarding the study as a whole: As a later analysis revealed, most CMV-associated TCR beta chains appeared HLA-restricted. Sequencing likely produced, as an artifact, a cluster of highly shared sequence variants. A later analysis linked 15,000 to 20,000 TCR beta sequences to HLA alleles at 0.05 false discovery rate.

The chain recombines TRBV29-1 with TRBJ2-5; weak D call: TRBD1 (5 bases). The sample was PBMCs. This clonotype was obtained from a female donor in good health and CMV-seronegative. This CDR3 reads CSVLGSQQGQETQYF. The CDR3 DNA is TGCAGCGTTCTCGGGTCCCAGCAGGGTCAAGAGACCCAGTACTTC.